These 5 T cell receptor beta chains came from one sample sequenced in a study of T cells after yellow fever vaccination. Each CDR3 protein is one row after TCRdb ran MiXCR on the 5' RACE reads. The table lists 360,000 or so distinct CDR3 sequences, around a tenth of them singletons. This specimen was PBMCs, taken on the day of the first yellow fever vaccination. The receptors come from a man aged 18 to 29 who received the YFV17D yellow fever vaccine.

The genes are TRBV5-1 and TRBJ1-1; D may be TRBD1 (5 bases). The CDR3 loop spans 14 amino acids. Germline V gene sequence: CDR1 SGHRS, CDR2 YFSETQ. Between the trimmed V and J ends, which lost 3 bases and 1 base, there was a span of 10 bases. As DNA, the CDR3 is TGCGCCAGCAGCTCCCAGGGCGCGAACACTGAAGCTTTCTTT. This translates into CASSSQGANTEAFF.

This clonotype was seen a few times. The rearrangement uses TRBV4-2 and TRBJ2-2; possible D gene TRBD1, 5 bases. Germline V gene lookup returns CDR1 LGHNA and CDR2 YNFKEQ. This CDR3 region has 16 residues. The germline V and J ends were trimmed by 1 base and 2 bases, with 11 bases remaining between them. CDR3 bases: TGTGCCAGCAGCCAAGGGGCAGGGCTAAACACCGGGGAGCTGTTTTTT. Residues: CASSQGAGLNTGELFF.

The V and J genes are TRBV20-1 and TRBJ2-7; 8 nucleotides match TRBD2. V trimming: 3 bases; J trimming: 9 bases; junction bases outside the gene matches: 4. Germline lookup yields CDR1 DFQATT and CDR2 SNEGSKA (reference sequence). The CDR3 runs 11 residues. CDR3 protein: CSASGGEVQYF. CDR3 DNA sequence: TGCAGTGCTAGCGGGGGGGAGGTGCAGTACTTC.

This clonotype was detected a few times. V and J are TRBV6-2 or TRBV6-3 and TRBJ1-2; 9 nucleotides match TRBD1. V lost 6 bases and J lost 7; bases outside the gene matches: 15. The CDR3 runs to 16 residues. Per germline, CDR1 MNHEY and CDR2 SVGEGT. CDR3 DNA: TGTGCCAGCAGAGACCCGGGACAGGGTTCAAGCGGTGGCTACACCTTC. This translates into CASRDPGQGSSGGYTF.

V gene TRBV2 combines with J gene TRBJ1-5, with D maybe TRBD1 (5 bases). Trimming cost V 6 bases and J 4 bases, with 10 bases left between them. Germline CDR1 is SNHLY and CDR2 is FYNNEI. CDR3 size: 13 residues. Here the CDR3 reads CASSRSGNQPQHF. CDR3 nucleotides: TGTGCCAGCAGCCGCTCAGGGAATCAGCCCCAGCATTTT.